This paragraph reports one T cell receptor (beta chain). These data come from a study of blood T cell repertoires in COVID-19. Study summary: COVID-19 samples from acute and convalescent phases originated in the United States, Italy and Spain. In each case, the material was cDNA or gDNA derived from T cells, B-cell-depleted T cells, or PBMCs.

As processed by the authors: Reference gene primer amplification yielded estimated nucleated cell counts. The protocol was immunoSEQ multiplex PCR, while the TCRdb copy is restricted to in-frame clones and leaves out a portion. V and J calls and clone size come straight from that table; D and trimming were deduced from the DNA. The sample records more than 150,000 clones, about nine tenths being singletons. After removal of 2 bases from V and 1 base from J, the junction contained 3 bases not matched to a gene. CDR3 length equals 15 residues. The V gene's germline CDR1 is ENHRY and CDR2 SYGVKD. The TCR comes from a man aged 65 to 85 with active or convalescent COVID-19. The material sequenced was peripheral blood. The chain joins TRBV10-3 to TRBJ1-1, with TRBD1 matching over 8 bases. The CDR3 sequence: CAISERTGGNTEAFF. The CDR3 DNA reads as TGTGCCATCAGTGAGAGAACAGGGGGGAACACTGAAGCTTTCTTT.